One and the same sample provided the 20 T cell receptor beta chains below, sequenced in a study of siplizumab effects on memory and regulatory T cells. Assay: immunoSEQ multiplex PCR; the TCRdb copy retains only in-frame clones and omits some. Among over 100,000 clones, about 93% were seen once, and the ten largest hold around 0.62%. Sequenced: Tregs sorted from blood. Source of these receptors: a human donor in good health.

This chain uses TRBV7-9 with TRBJ2-5; perhaps TRBD1 as D (5 bases). The germline CDR1 and CDR2 sequences are SEHNR and FQNEAQ (reference sequence). V gave up 4 bases and J gave up 3 bases, with 6 bases separating them. The length of the CDR3 is 12 residues. DNA for the CDR3: TGTGCCAGCAGCTCAGGGAAAGAGACCCAGTACTTC. Translating gives CASSSGKETQYF.

The chain has TRBV29-1 and TRBJ2-7, with D unclear. Germline V CDR1 and CDR2: SQVTM, ANQGSEA. This CDR3 spans 13 amino acids. The germline V and J ends were trimmed by 8 bases and 8 bases, with 22 bases remaining between them. CDR3 nucleotides: TGCAGCTTATTTACCTCTTCCCGCTCGAAGCAGTACTTC. It is translated as CSLFTSSRSKQYF.

V and J are TRBV7-2 and TRBJ1-2; D may be TRBD1 (5 bases). Germline V lookup: CDR1 SGHTA, CDR2 FQGNSA. There are 14 residues in the CDR3. The ends were cut back, 0 bases at V and 4 bases at J, with 9 bases in the middle. The CDR3 region has the DNA TGTGCCAGCAGCTTAGCTGGGGGGAGCTATGGCTACACCTTC. Its protein product is CASSLAGGSYGYTF.

The CDR3 nucleotides read TGTGCCAGCACCCTTAGGGGGACTGGAGGAACGCATGAGCAGTTCTTC. This translates into CASTLRGTGGTHEQFF. This chain connects TRBV9 to TRBJ2-1; D is possibly TRBD1 or TRBD2 (6 bases each). With 6 bases removed from V and 8 bases from J, the gap between germline ends came to 24 bases. In germline, CDR1 is SGDLS, CDR2 YYNGEE. This CDR3 is 16 amino acids long.

The chain couples TRBV27 to TRBJ2-7; the D is unclear. V was cut by 5 bases and J by 1 base, with 15 bases left in between. The V gene's germline CDR1 is MNHEY and CDR2 SMNVEV (reference sequence). The length of the CDR3 is 15 residues. DNA for the CDR3: TGTGCCAGCAGTCCTCGTGGACGAGAGTCCTACGAGCAGTACTTC. It specifies CASSPRGRESYEQYF.

This clone has more than one count but fewer than ten. The V gene is TRBV7-9, the J gene TRBJ1-1; D might be TRBD1 (6 bases). CDR1 SEHNR and CDR2 FQNEAQ come from the germline V gene (reference sequence). Trimming removed 6 bases from V and 1 base from J, with 15 bases in between. The CDR3 has 15 amino acids. In DNA form, the CDR3 reads TGTGCCAGCAGTCACCCCAGGGGTGGGAACACTGAAGCTTTCTTT. Its protein product is CASSHPRGGNTEAFF.

This clone has only one observation. This chain uses TRBV7-9 with TRBJ1-6, with D uncertain. The CDR3 contains 18 residues. The germline CDR1 and CDR2 sequences are SEHNR and FQNEAQ (reference sequence). The V end was cut by 1 base, the J end by 0 bases, with 13 bases between. CDR3 sequence: CASSLDRPLSSYNSPLHF. The CDR3 region has the DNA TGTGCCAGCAGCTTAGATCGCCCGTTAAGCTCCTATAATTCACCCCTCCACTTT.

V is TRBV29-1 and J is TRBJ1-2; tentative D call: TRBD1 (5 bases). The germline CDR1 and CDR2 sequences are SQVTM and ANQGSEA. The CDR3 contains 11 residues. V was shortened by 6 bases and J by 1 base, with 6 bases between the two germline ends. The CDR3 loop is CSVRGNYGYTF. The CDR3 nucleotides are TGCAGCGTGAGGGGTAACTATGGCTACACCTTC.

V is TRBV15 and J is TRBJ2-7; 8 bases line up with TRBD1. This CDR3 contains 15 residues. Losses at the gene ends were 1 base for V and 5 bases for J; bases not matched to a gene: 7. In germline, CDR1 is LNHNV, CDR2 YYDKDF (reference sequence). The CDR3: CATSRGPGQGDEQYF. The CDR3 DNA sequence: TGTGCCACCAGCAGAGGACCTGGACAGGGAGACGAGCAGTACTTC.

This clone was seen a single time. The rearrangement joins TRBV19 to TRBJ1-5; the D gene is possibly TRBD1 (5 bases). V lost 1 base to trimming and J lost 9 bases, with 19 bases between them. This CDR3 is built from 16 residues. Germline values: CDR1 LNHDA, CDR2 SQIVND (reference sequence). This CDR3 reads CASSIGWPDTGWPQHF. CDR3 nucleotides: TGTGCCAGTAGTATAGGTTGGCCGGACACGGGGTGGCCCCAGCATTTT. Combining the CDR3 with reference TRBV19 and TRBJ1-5 gives the whole variable domain DGGITQSPKYLFRKEGQNVTLSCEQNLNHDAMYWYRQDPGQGLRLIYYSQIVNDFQKGDIAEGYSVSREKKESFPLTVTSAQKNPTAFYLCASSIGWPDTGWPQHFGDGTRLSIL.

J is TRBJ1-1 and V is TRBV7-8, with D possibly matching TRBD1 (5 bases). V was clipped by 8 bases and J by 5 bases, with 12 bases between them. The CDR3 has 12 residues. Germline loops: CDR1 SGHVS, CDR2 FQNEAQ. CDR3 region: CASSKGRTEAFF. As DNA, the CDR3 is TGTGCCAGCTCTAAGGGGAGGACTGAAGCTTTCTTT. The complete variable domain, with remaining parts taken from reference TRBV7-8 and TRBJ1-1, reads GAGVSQSPRYKVAKRGQDVALRCDPISGHVSLFWYQQALGQGPEFLTYFQNEAQLDKSGLPSDRFFAERPEGSVSTLKIQRTQQEDSAVYLCASSKGRTEAFFGQGTRLTVV.

The genes are TRBV14 and TRBJ2-4; 8 bases are a match to TRBD1. The CDR3 is 15 residues long. The germline V gene encodes CDR1 SGHDN and CDR2 FVKESK. The ends lost 2 bases at V and 6 bases at J; junction bases unmatched: 6. In nucleotides, the CDR3 is TGTGCCAGCAGCCAATCGACAGGGGCGGCAAACATTCAGTACTTC. This translates into CASSQSTGAANIQYF.

This rearrangement joins TRBV6-5 to TRBJ1-2; perhaps TRBD1 as D (5 bases). The CDR3 is 14 amino acids. Germline V gene data show CDR1 as MNHEY and CDR2 as SVGAGI. V shed 0 bases and J shed 6 bases, with 11 bases lying between them. CDR3 sequence (DNA): TGTGCCAGCAGTTACTCATCCAGGGCTGATGGCTACACCTTC. It encodes CASSYSSRADGYTF.

The chain combines TRBV10-3 with TRBJ2-7, with 7 bases that match TRBD2. Germline V lookup: CDR1 ENHRY, CDR2 SYGVKD. This CDR3 is built from 13 residues. Trimming at V came to 2 bases and at J to 7 bases, leaving 5 bases not matched to a gene. Written as DNA, the CDR3 is TGTGCCATCAGTGAGCTGGGAGGGATTGAGCAGTACTTC. It codes for CAISELGGIEQYF.

This chain links TRBV10-1 with TRBJ2-1; perhaps TRBD1 as D (6 bases). CDR1 and CDR2 from the germline V gene are WNHNN and SYGVQD (reference sequence). V was cut by 5 bases and J by 8 bases, with 19 bases left in between. This CDR3 is built from 15 residues. The CDR3 sequence: CASSSRQGIRDEQFF. CDR3 nucleotide sequence: TGCGCCAGCAGTAGTAGGCAGGGGATCAGGGATGAGCAGTTCTTC.

The chain employs TRBV2 and TRBJ1-5; D is uncertain. The CDR3 loop spans 15 amino acids. Deletions cut 4 bases from V and 4 bases from J, with 14 bases between. Germline CDR1 and CDR2: SNHLY and FYNNEI. CDR3: CASSVHSLKNQPQHF. For the CDR3, the DNA is TGTGCCAGCAGTGTTCACAGCCTGAAGAATCAGCCCCAGCATTTT.

This chain links TRBV2 with TRBJ1-1; 7 nucleotides match TRBD1. The CDR3 runs to 15 residues. Germline V gives CDR1 SNHLY, CDR2 FYNNEI. The J segment lost 0 bases and the V segment lost 6 bases, leaving 7 bases of the junction unmatched. The CDR3 sequence is CASRVGGRLNTEAFF. The CDR3 nucleotides are TGTGCCAGCAGGGTAGGGGGCCGCTTGAACACTGAAGCTTTCTTT.

The gene calls are TRBV9 and TRBJ1-1; a possible D gene is TRBD1 (6 bases). Trimming stripped 0 bases from V and 6 bases from J, with 12 bases between. The CDR3 length is 14 residues. Germline V gives CDR1 SGDLS, CDR2 YYNGEE. CDR3 sequence reads: CASSVASQGSEAFF. For the CDR3, the DNA is TGTGCCAGCAGCGTAGCTAGTCAGGGGTCTGAAGCTTTCTTT.

The rearrangement joins TRBV5-1 to TRBJ1-1, with TRBD1 identical over 10 bases. The trim removed 3 bases at V and 4 bases at J, leaving 9 bases unmatched. CDR3 length: 16 amino acids. Germline lookup yields CDR1 SGHRS and CDR2 YFSETQ. The CDR3 sequence is CASSSGTGVGPTEAFF. DNA of the CDR3: TGCGCCAGCAGCTCCGGGACAGGGGTAGGACCCACTGAAGCTTTCTTT.

This chain links TRBV14 with TRBJ1-2; D gene unclear. Trimming took off 2 bases at V and 3 bases at J, with 13 bases between the two ends. The CDR3 sequence is 15 residues long. Germline V gene sequence: CDR1 SGHDN, CDR2 FVKESK. In DNA, the CDR3 is TGTGCCAGCAGCCAACCCTTTCTACCATACTATGGCTACACCTTC. The encoded protein is CASSQPFLPYYGYTF.